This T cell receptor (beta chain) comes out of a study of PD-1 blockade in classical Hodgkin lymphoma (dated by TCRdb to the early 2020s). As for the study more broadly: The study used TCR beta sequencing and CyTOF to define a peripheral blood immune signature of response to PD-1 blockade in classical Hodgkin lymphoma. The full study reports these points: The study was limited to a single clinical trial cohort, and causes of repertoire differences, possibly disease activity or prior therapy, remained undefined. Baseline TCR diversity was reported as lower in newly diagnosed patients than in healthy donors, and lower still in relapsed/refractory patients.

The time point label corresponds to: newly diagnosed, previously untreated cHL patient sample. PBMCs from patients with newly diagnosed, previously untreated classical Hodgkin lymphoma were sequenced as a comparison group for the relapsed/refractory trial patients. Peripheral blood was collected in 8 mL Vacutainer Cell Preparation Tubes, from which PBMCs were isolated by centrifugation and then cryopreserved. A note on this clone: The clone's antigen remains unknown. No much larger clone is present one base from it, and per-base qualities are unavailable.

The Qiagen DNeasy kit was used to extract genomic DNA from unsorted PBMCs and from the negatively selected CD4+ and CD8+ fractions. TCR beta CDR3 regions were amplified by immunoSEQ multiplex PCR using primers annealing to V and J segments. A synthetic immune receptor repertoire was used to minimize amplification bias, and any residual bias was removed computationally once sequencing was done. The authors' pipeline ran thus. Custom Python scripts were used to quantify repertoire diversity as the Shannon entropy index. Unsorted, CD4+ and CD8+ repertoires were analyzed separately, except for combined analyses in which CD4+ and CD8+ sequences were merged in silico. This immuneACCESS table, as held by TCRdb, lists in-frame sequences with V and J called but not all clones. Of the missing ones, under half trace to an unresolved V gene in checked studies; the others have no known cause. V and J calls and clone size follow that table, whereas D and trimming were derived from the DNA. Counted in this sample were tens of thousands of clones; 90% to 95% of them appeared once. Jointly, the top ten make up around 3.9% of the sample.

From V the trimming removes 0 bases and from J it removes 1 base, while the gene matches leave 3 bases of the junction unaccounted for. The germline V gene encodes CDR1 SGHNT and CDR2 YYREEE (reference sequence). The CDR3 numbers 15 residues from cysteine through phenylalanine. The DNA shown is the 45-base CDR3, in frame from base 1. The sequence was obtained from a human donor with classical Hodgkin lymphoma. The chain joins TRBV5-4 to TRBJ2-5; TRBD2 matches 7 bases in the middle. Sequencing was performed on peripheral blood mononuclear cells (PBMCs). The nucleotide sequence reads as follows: TGTGCCAGCAGCTTGGACCCTAGCGGCCAAGAGACCCAGTACTTC. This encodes CASSLDPSGQETQYF.